This TCR beta chain stems from a study of T cell repertoires in cytomegalovirus infection. About the study: CMV epitopes, recently identified HLA-C-restricted and well-studied HLA-B-restricted, were used. Both a matching HLA type and CMV infection were indicated by public TCR beta signatures. Overall study findings and caveats: Within the response measured ex vivo, HLA-C-restricted CMV-specific TCR beta clonotypes were dominant.

This clonotype was detected a few times. Its matching antigen is unknown. MiXCR, applied by TCRdb to the reads, yields one record per CDR3 protein. The sample lists around 710,000 distinct CDR3 sequences, roughly 29% occurring once. Germline-derived CDR1 and CDR2 are LNHDA and SQIVND (reference sequence). The length of the CDR3 is 14 residues. V was pared by 6 bases and J by 3 bases, with 9 bases between. V usage is TRBV19 and J usage is TRBJ1-6; D not certain. The specimen was cultured CD8+ T cells from PBMCs, collected from culture after CMV antigen stimulation. This receptor was identified in a human donor in good health (CMV status not recorded). Some clones in this sample may be carry-over from other donors' samples. CDR3 nucleotides: TGTGCCAGTAGGGATGGGCTCTATAATTCACCCCTCCACTTT. It encodes CASRDGLYNSPLHF.